This T cell receptor (beta chain) was recorded in a study of cytomegalovirus exposure and HLA in healthy donors. Study-level information: Caucasian-associated ancestry cluster membership applied to approximately 84% of over 350 genotyped donors.

This CDR3 is built from 12 residues. Germline CDR1 reads SNHLY; CDR2 reads FYNNEI. Trimming left V 1 base short and J 7 bases short, with 4 bases between. Vbeta (60) and Jbeta (13) primers were used in the PCR. Method: immunoSEQ multiplex PCR; TCRdb's copy keeps in-frame clones and lacks some. Of about 160,000 clones listed, 82% were seen once; the top ten hold about 1.6%. Study-wide results and caveats: Differences between HLA loci emerged in a later analysis of TCR association rates, with DRB1 most and HLA-C fewest. In a later analysis, HLA-associated TCR beta chains were more clonally expanded than equally common others.

Each donor was healthy, and each was a bone marrow donor. Comments on this clone: The antigen remains unidentified.

The clonotype was recovered from a girl between 10 and 17 years old in good health and CMV-seropositive. V usage is TRBV2 and J usage is TRBJ2-2; D is uncertain. Sample: PBMCs. In nucleotides, the CDR3 is TGTGCCAGCAGTGAAGTCAACGGGGAGCTGTTTTTT. Encoded protein: CASSEVNGELFF.